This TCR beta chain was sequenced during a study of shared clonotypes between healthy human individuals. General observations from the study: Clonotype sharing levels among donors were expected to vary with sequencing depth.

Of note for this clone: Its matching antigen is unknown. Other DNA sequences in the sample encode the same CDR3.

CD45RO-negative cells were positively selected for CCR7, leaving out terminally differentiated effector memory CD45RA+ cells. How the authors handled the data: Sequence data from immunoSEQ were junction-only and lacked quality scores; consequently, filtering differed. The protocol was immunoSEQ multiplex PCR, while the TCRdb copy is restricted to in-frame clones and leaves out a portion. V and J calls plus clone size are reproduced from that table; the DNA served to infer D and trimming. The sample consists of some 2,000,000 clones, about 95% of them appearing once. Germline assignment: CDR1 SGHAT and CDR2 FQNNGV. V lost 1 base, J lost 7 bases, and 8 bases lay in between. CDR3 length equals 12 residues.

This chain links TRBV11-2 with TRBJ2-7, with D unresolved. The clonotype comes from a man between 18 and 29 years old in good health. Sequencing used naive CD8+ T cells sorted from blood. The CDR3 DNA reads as TGTGCCAGCAGCTTAGGGGGTGGGGAGCAGTACTTC. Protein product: CASSLGGGEQYF.